The T cell receptor beta chain under discussion was sequenced for a study of T-cell memory formation after mild COVID-19. Study information: TCR clusters were largely donor specific. Findings and caveats of the study: Contracting CD4+ clones lay largely in CM and EM, with CD8+ ones residing in EMRA.

UMIs and sample barcodes were carried by the TCR alpha and TCR beta cDNA libraries that 5'RACE produced using constant-segment primers. TCRdb used MiXCR to reprocess the 5' RACE reads, holding one entry per CDR3 protein. The sample holds fewer than 400,000 distinct CDR3 sequences, approximately 15% seen once. The length of the CDR3 is 12 residues. Germline-derived CDR1 and CDR2 are SGHTA and FQGTGA. V was cut by 5 bases and J by 8 bases, with 10 bases left in between. The table lists this clonotype with a few counts. The antigen remains unidentified. The chain combines TRBV7-3 with TRBJ1-3; D is uncertain. The clonotype originates from a man between 18 and 35 years old who had mild COVID-19 (a few samples of this study predate the infection). Cell type and time point are not known. Sample: PBMCs or a T cell subset sorted from them (not recorded which). CDR3 in amino acids: CASSQYGDTIYF. The DNA of the CDR3 is TGTGCCAGCAGCCAATACGGGGACACCATATATTTT.